The 5 T cell receptor beta chains presented below share a single source sample, sequenced in a study of blood T cell repertoires in COVID-19. Assay used: immunoSEQ multiplex PCR; TCRdb lists only in-frame clones, some missing. The sample holds about 240,000 clones; roughly four fifths are singletons and the top ten take over 7.5%. The sample taken for sequencing was peripheral blood. Receptor source: an elderly woman with acute or convalescent COVID-19.

This chain links TRBV6-5 with TRBJ1-3; no definite D call. Germline lookup yields CDR1 MNHEY and CDR2 SVGAGI. V shed 6 bases and J shed 0 bases, with 9 bases lying between them. This CDR3 region has 14 residues. DNA of the CDR3: TGTGCCAGCAGCGGAGGACGCTCTGGAAACACCATATATTTT. This translates into CASSGGRSGNTIYF.

The V and J genes are TRBV9 and TRBJ2-7, with D tentatively TRBD2 (7 bases). Germline lookup yields CDR1 SGDLS and CDR2 YYNGEE. The CDR3 runs to 12 residues. Trimming pared 4 bases from V and 7 bases from J, leaving 12 bases between. The CDR3 loop is CASSLGGLEQYF. The CDR3 DNA is TGTGCCAGCAGCCTGGGGGGGCTTGAGCAGTACTTC.

The J gene is TRBJ2-1, the V gene TRBV7-2; TRBD2 agrees at 8 bases. This CDR3 has 18 amino acids. Germline CDR1 and CDR2: SGHTA and FQGNSA. Losses at the gene ends were 2 bases for V and 6 bases for J; bases not matched to a gene: 15. The CDR3 DNA reads as TGTGCCAGCAGCTTATTTGGTGGCGGAGGGCGGGGGGCCAATGAGCAGTTCTTC. It yields the protein CASSLFGGGGRGANEQFF.

V gene TRBV28 combines with J gene TRBJ1-3, with 8 bases matching TRBD1. The CDR3 has 16 residues. After removal of 2 bases from V and 8 bases from J, the junction contained 11 bases not matched to a gene. From germline, CDR1 is MDHEN and CDR2 SYDVKM. The CDR3: CASSLRTGITDHTIYF. CDR3 coding DNA: TGTGCCAGCAGTTTACGGACAGGGATAACGGATCACACCATATATTTT.

This clone appeared a few times. The chain has TRBV3-1 (or the pseudogene TRBV3-2) and TRBJ2-3; 10 bases are shared with TRBD2. From germline, CDR1 is LGHDT and CDR2 YNNKEL (reference sequence). The V and J ends lost 0 bases and 1 base, in that order; junction bases with no gene match: 7. This CDR3 is built from 18 residues. The CDR3 DNA reads as TGTGCCAGCAGCCAAGATCTCAAGCGGGGGGGCGGCACAGATACGCAGTATTTT. Translation gives CASSQDLKRGGGTDTQYF.